The 22 T cell receptor beta chains below were found in one sample sequenced in a study of shared clonotypes between healthy human individuals. Assay used: immunoSEQ multiplex PCR; TCRdb lists only in-frame clones, some missing. Altogether a few million clones are present, roughly 95% being singletons, with the ten largest covering roughly 0.13%. The sample consisted of naive CD4+ T cells sorted from blood. Subset in this sample: CD45RA+ positively selected. The receptors derive from a man between 18 and 35 years old in good health.

This sequence joins TRBV6-4 and TRBJ1-1, with TRBD1 identical over 8 bases. Germline assignment: CDR1 MRHNA and CDR2 SNTAGT. This CDR3 has 14 residues. J lost 8 bases, V lost 3 bases, and 8 bases had no gene match. The CDR3 spells CASSEQGGSPEAFF. Written as DNA, the CDR3 is TGTGCCAGCAGTGAACAGGGGGGATCGCCCGAAGCTTTCTTT.

This clone was seen once. The chain recombines TRBV28 with TRBJ1-6, with 8 positions matching TRBD1. The V and J ends lost 8 bases and 9 bases, in that order; junction bases with no gene match: 9. Germline CDR1 MDHEN, CDR2 SYDVKM. There are 14 residues in the CDR3. The CDR3 spells CASGGGQESSPLHF. In DNA, the CDR3 is TGTGCCAGCGGGGGGGGACAGGAGAGTTCACCCCTCCACTTT. Combining the CDR3 with reference TRBV28 and TRBJ1-6 gives the whole variable domain DVKVTQSSRYLVKRTGEKVFLECVQDMDHENMFWYRQDPGLGLRLIYFSYDVKMKEKGDIPEGYSVSREKKERFSLILESASTNQTSMYLCASGGGQESSPLHFGNGTRLTVT.

As to this clone: Other DNA sequences from this sample encode an identical CDR3 as well. The V gene is TRBV11-2, the J gene TRBJ2-1; TRBD2 matches 12 bases. The length of the CDR3 is 15 residues. Unmatched junction bases numbered 1, after V lost 3 bases and J lost 4 bases. Germline CDR1 is SGHAT and CDR2 is FQNNGV. CDR3 sequence: CASSFGTSGYNEQFF. The CDR3, as DNA: TGTGCCAGCAGCTTCGGGACTAGCGGGTACAATGAGCAGTTCTTC.

V is TRBV7-2 and J is TRBJ2-5; D is unclear. The length of the CDR3 is 14 residues. The V gene lost 1 base and the J gene lost 4 bases, with 10 bases spanning the gap. Germline CDR1 and CDR2: SGHTA and FQGNSA. CDR3 in amino acids: CASSLGGRRETQYF. The CDR3 bases are TGTGCCAGCAGCTTAGGAGGCAGAAGAGAGACCCAGTACTTC.

CDR3 amino acids: CASSYGTPAGEQYF. CDR3 DNA: TGTGCCAGCAGTTATGGAACGCCGGCTGGCGAGCAGTACTTC. The chain is built from TRBV6-5 and TRBJ2-7; D unresolved. Germline CDR1 MNHEY, CDR2 SVGAGI. The CDR3 is 14 residues long. V shed 3 bases and J shed 6 bases, with 15 bases lying between them.

Remarks on this clone: Additional DNA sequences in this sample encode the identical CDR3. This chain uses TRBV7-2 with TRBJ2-5; no firm D call. From germline, CDR1 is SGHTA and CDR2 FQGNSA. Trimming took 1 base from V and 2 from J, leaving 5 bases between them. This CDR3 comprises 13 residues. CDR3 sequence reads: CASSLVGQETQYF. CDR3 sequence (DNA): TGTGCCAGCAGCTTAGTAGGTCAAGAGACCCAGTACTTC.

This chain links TRBV7-2 with TRBJ2-7; TRBD2 might be the D (6 bases). Germline V gives CDR1 SGHTA, CDR2 FQGNSA. Trimming pared 5 bases from V and 2 bases from J, leaving 10 bases between. The CDR3 totals 13 residues. This CDR3 is CASSGGVAYEQYF. CDR3 nucleotides: TGTGCCAGCAGCGGCGGGGTCGCCTACGAGCAGTACTTC.

V is TRBV30 and J is TRBJ2-2; D is possibly TRBD1 (7 bases). The CDR3 covers 18 residues. V lost 1 base and J lost 7, with 25 bases in between. Germline V CDR1 and CDR2: GTSNPN, SVGIG (reference sequence). CDR3 in amino acids: CAWSAVQGGHGGGGELFF. In DNA, the CDR3 is TGTGCCTGGAGTGCCGTCCAGGGGGGACACGGTGGCGGCGGGGAGCTGTTTTTT.

The chain carries TRBV5-6 and TRBJ2-3, with D possibly being TRBD2 (5 bases). The CDR3 covers 14 residues. The germline V gene has CDR1 SGHDT and CDR2 YYEEEE. V was clipped by 3 bases and J by 6 bases, with 14 bases between them. CDR3 loop: CASSYRGAADTQYF. The CDR3 coding sequence is TGTGCCAGCAGCTACCGGGGAGCCGCGGATACGCAGTATTTT.

In this sample, this clone turned up once. The gene calls are TRBV6-1 and TRBJ2-3, with a tentative D call TRBD2 (7 bases). This CDR3 region has 14 residues. Per germline, CDR1 MNHNS and CDR2 SASEGT. V lost 8 bases, J lost 4 bases, and 16 bases lay in between. DNA for the CDR3: TGTGCCAGCCAGATAGGGGGGAGGGCAGATACGCAGTATTTT. Its translation: CASQIGGRADTQYF.

On this clone itself: The identical CDR3 is also encoded by other nucleotide sequences in the sample. This chain links TRBV7-2 with TRBJ2-2, with 8 bases fitting TRBD1. V lost 1 base, J lost 1 base, and 2 bases stayed unmatched. The CDR3 has 16 residues. Germline V gene lookup returns CDR1 SGHTA and CDR2 FQGNSA. CDR3 in amino acids: CASSLVGTGNTGELFF. The CDR3 DNA reads as TGTGCCAGCAGCTTAGTCGGGACAGGGAACACCGGGGAGCTGTTTTTT. Full variable domain (remainder filled in from reference TRBV7-2 and TRBJ2-2): GAGVSQSPSNKVTEKGKDVELRCDPISGHTALYWYRQSLGQGLEFLIYFQGNSAPDKSGLPSDRFSAERTGGSVSTLTIQRTQQEDSAVYLCASSLVGTGNTGELFFGEGSRLTVL.

The chain links TRBV5-6 to TRBJ2-7; D is unclear. The CDR3 totals 13 residues. The ends were cut back, 0 bases at V and 2 bases at J, with 6 bases in the middle. Germline CDR1 SGHDT, CDR2 YYEEEE. In DNA, the CDR3 is TGTGCCAGCAGCTTGGAGGCGGCCTACGAGCAGTACTTC. Protein sequence: CASSLEAAYEQYF.

The chain links TRBV7-9 to TRBJ2-3; D not resolved. Germline V gives CDR1 SEHNR, CDR2 FQNEAQ (reference sequence). V dropped 2 bases and J dropped 2 bases, with 8 bases sitting between them. This CDR3 is built from 14 residues. Here the CDR3 reads CASSLSKNTDTQYF. CDR3 nucleotide sequence: TGTGCCAGCAGCTTATCTAAGAACACAGATACGCAGTATTTT.

This clone was recorded once. The CDR3 is CASSAKVTGYNEQFF. CDR3 coding DNA: TGCGCCAGCAGCGCGAAAGTTACAGGGTACAATGAGCAGTTCTTC. The V and J genes are TRBV5-1 and TRBJ2-1, with D maybe TRBD1 (6 bases). The germline CDR1 and CDR2 sequences are SGHRS and YFSETQ. Trimming took 4 bases from V and 4 from J, leaving 15 bases between them. This CDR3 spans 15 amino acids.

The gene calls are TRBV7-2 and TRBJ1-5; a possible D gene is TRBD1 (6 bases). Germline assignment: CDR1 SGHTA and CDR2 FQGNSA. This CDR3 has 14 residues. The V and J ends lost 9 bases and 2 bases respectively, with 14 bases between them. CDR3: CASTTGQGNQPQHF. For the CDR3, the DNA is TGTGCCAGTACTACAGGGCAGGGCAATCAGCCCCAGCATTTT.

This sequence joins TRBV2 and TRBJ2-7; TRBD1 matches 9 bases. Trimming cost V 6 bases and J 2 bases; bases outside gene matches: 8. The germline CDR1 and CDR2 sequences are SNHLY and FYNNEI. The CDR3 loop spans 15 amino acids. In DNA, the CDR3 is TGTGCCAGCAGCGCCGGGACAGGGAACGCCTACGAGCAGTACTTC. Amino acids: CASSAGTGNAYEQYF.

The chain uses TRBV18 and TRBJ2-5; 8 bases line up with TRBD2. J was trimmed by 2 bases and V by 6 bases; bases with no gene match: 2. This CDR3 contains 13 residues. Germline-derived CDR1 and CDR2 are KGHSH and LQKENI. CDR3 coding DNA: TGTGCCAGCTCTAGCGGGATACAAGAGACCCAGTACTTC. Protein product: CASSSGIQETQYF.

Points on this clone: Distinct nucleotide sequences in the sample also encode this CDR3. The chain links TRBV6-6 to TRBJ1-5; D not resolved. The V gene lost 4 bases and the J gene lost 5 bases, with 6 bases spanning the gap. In germline, CDR1 is MNHNY, CDR2 SVGAGI (reference sequence). This CDR3 contains 12 residues. The CDR3 nucleotides are TGTGCCAGCAGTTCTAGGGATCAGCCCCAGCATTTT. Its protein product is CASSSRDQPQHF.

The chain uses TRBV30 and TRBJ2-1, with 13 bases lining up with TRBD2. The germline gives CDR1 GTSNPN, CDR2 SVGIG (reference sequence). V gave up 0 bases and J gave up 6 bases; unmatched junction bases: 8. The CDR3 consists of 17 residues. The CDR3 here is CAWSVAQTSGGGNEQFF. DNA of the CDR3: TGTGCCTGGAGTGTAGCTCAAACTAGCGGGGGGGGCAATGAGCAGTTCTTC.

The gene calls are TRBV28 and TRBJ1-6; D gene ambiguous. Trimming took 5 bases from V and 7 from J, leaving 6 bases between them. CDR1 and CDR2 (germline): MDHEN, SYDVKM. This CDR3 has 12 amino acids. The CDR3 DNA is TGTGCCAGCAGTCAGCAAAATTCACCCCTCCACTTT. It yields the protein CASSQQNSPLHF. The full variable domain, in which reference TRBV28 and TRBJ1-6 provide the parts outside the CDR3, is DVKVTQSSRYLVKRTGEKVFLECVQDMDHENMFWYRQDPGLGLRLIYFSYDVKMKEKGDIPEGYSVSREKKERFSLILESASTNQTSMYLCASSQQNSPLHFGNGTRLTVT.

This clone was recorded once. The gene calls are TRBV2 and TRBJ1-3; a weak D match, TRBD1 (5 bases). This CDR3 contains 16 residues. V shed 2 bases and J shed 4 bases, with 15 bases lying between them. Germline assignment: CDR1 SNHLY and CDR2 FYNNEI. The DNA of the CDR3 is TGTGCCAGCAGTGAATTTTGGGGGACGGTAGGAAACACCATATATTTT. The encoded protein is CASSEFWGTVGNTIYF.

The chain joins TRBV9 to TRBJ2-2, with D perhaps matching TRBD2 (5 bases). Germline assignment: CDR1 SGDLS and CDR2 YYNGEE. CDR3 length equals 15 residues. With 0 bases removed from V and 5 bases from J, the gap between germline ends came to 11 bases. The CDR3 DNA sequence: TGTGCCAGCAGCGTAGATGGAGCGGCGACCGGGGAGCTGTTTTTT. Translating gives CASSVDGAATGELFF.